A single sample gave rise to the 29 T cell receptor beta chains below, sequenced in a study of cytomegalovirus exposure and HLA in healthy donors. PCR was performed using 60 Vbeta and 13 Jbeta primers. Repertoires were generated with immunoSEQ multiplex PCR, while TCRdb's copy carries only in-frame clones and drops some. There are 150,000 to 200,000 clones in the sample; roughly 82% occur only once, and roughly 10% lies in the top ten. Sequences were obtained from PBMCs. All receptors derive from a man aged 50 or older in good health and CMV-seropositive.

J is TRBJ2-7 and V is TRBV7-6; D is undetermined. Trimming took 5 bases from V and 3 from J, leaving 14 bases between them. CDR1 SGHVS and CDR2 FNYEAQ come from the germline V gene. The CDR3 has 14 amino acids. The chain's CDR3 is CASSTSLQLYEQYF. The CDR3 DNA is TGTGCCAGCAGCACCTCCCTCCAACTCTACGAGCAGTACTTC.

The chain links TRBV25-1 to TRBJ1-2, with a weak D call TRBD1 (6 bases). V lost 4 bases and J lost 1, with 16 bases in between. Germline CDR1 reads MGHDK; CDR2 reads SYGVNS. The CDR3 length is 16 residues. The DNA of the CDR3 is TGTGCCAGCAGTGCCCGGGGGGCGTCACGTAACTATGGCTACACCTTC. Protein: CASSARGASRNYGYTF.

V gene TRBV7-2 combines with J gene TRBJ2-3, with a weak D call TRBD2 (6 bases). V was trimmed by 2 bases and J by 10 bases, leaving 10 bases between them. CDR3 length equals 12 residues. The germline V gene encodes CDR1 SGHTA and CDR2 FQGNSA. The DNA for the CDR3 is TGTGCCAGCAGCTTACCCGGGGGTGCGCAGTATTTT. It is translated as CASSLPGGAQYF.

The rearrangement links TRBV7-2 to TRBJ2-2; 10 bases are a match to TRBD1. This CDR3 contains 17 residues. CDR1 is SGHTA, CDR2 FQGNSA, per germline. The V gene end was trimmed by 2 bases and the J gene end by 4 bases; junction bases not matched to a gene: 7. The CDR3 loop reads CASSLNRQGAITGELFF. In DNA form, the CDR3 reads TGTGCCAGCAGCTTAAACAGACAGGGGGCCATCACCGGGGAGCTGTTTTTT.

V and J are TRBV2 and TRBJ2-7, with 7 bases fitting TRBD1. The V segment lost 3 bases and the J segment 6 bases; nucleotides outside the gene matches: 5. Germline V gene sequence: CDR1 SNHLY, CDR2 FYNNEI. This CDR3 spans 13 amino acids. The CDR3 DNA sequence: TGTGCCAGCAGTGAGTTTACAGGGGCCGAGCAGTACTTC. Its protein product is CASSEFTGAEQYF.

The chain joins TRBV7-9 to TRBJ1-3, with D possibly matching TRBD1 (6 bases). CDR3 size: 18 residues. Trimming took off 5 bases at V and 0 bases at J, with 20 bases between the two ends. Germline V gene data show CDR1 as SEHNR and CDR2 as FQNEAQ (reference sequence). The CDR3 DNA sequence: TGTGCCAGCAGCCCAGGGGCCTTCTCACAAGCCTCTGGAAACACCATATATTTT. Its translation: CASSPGAFSQASGNTIYF.

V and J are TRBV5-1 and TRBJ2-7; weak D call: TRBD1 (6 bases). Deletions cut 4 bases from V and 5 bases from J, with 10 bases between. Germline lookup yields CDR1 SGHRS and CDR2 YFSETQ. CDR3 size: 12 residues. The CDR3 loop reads CASSPQGDEQYF. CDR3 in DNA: TGCGCCAGCAGCCCACAGGGAGACGAGCAGTACTTC.

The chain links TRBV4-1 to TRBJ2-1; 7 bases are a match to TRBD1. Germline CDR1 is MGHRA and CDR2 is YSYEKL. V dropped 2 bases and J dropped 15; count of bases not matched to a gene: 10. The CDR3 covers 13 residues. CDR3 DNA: TGCGCCAGCAGCCAATCGACAGGGACGGGGCGGTTCTTC. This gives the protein CASSQSTGTGRFF.

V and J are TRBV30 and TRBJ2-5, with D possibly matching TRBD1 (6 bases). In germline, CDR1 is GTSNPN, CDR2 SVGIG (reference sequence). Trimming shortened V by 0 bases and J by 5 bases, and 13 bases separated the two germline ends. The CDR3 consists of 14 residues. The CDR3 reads CAWSVKGVRETQYF. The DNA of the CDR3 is TGTGCCTGGAGTGTAAAGGGGGTGAGGGAGACCCAGTACTTC.

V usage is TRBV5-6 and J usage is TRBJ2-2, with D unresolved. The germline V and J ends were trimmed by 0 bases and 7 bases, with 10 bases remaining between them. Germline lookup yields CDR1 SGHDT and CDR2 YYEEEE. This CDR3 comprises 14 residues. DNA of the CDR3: TGTGCCAGCAGCTTGGCCCTAGACGGCGGGGAGCTGTTTTTT. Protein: CASSLALDGGELFF.

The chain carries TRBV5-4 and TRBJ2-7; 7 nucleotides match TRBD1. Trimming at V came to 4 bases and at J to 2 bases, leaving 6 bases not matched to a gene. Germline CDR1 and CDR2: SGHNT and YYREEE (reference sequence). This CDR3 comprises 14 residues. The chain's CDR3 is CASSPGQRTYEQYF. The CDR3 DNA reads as TGTGCCAGCAGCCCGGGACAGAGGACCTACGAGCAGTACTTC. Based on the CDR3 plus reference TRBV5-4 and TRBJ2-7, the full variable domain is ETGVTQSPTHLIKTRGQQVTLRCSSQSGHNTVSWYQQALGQGPQFIFQYYREEENGRGNFPPRFSGLQFPNYSSELNVNALELDDSALYLCASSPGQRTYEQYFGPGTRLTVT.

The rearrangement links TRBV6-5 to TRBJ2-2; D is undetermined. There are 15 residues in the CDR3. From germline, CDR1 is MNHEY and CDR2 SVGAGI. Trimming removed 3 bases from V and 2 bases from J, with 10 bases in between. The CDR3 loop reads CASSYSTGNTGELFF. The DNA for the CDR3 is TGTGCCAGCAGTTATAGTACGGGTAACACCGGGGAGCTGTTTTTT.

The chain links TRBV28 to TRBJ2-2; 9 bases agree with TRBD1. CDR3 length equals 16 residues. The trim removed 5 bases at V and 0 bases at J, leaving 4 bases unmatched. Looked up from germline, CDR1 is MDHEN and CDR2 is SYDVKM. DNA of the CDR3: TGTGCCAGCAGTGAGGACAGGGGCTCGAACACCGGGGAGCTGTTTTTT. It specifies CASSEDRGSNTGELFF.

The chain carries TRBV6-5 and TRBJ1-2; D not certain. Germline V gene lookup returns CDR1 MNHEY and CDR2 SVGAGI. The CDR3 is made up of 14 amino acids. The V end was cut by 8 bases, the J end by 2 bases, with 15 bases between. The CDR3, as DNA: TGTGCCAGCTCCTCCGGGCGGGCGAACTATGGCTACACCTTC. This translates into CASSSGRANYGYTF.

CDR3 bases: TGTGCCAGTACCCTGGGACAGACGAACACTGAAGCTTTCTTT. Its translation is CASTLGQTNTEAFF. The chain is built from TRBV19 and TRBJ1-1; 7 nucleotides align to TRBD1. J lost 1 base, V lost 7 bases, and 6 bases had no gene match. Germline CDR1 LNHDA, CDR2 SQIVND (reference sequence). The CDR3 has 14 residues.

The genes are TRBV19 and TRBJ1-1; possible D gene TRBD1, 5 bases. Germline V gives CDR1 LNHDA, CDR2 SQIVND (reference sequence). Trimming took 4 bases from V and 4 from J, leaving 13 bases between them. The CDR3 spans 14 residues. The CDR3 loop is CASSNVRGGTEAFF. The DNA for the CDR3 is TGTGCCAGTAGTAACGTAAGGGGCGGCACTGAAGCTTTCTTT. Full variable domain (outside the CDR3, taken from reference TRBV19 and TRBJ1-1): DGGITQSPKYLFRKEGQNVTLSCEQNLNHDAMYWYRQDPGQGLRLIYYSQIVNDFQKGDIAEGYSVSREKKESFPLTVTSAQKNPTAFYLCASSNVRGGTEAFFGQGTRLTVV.

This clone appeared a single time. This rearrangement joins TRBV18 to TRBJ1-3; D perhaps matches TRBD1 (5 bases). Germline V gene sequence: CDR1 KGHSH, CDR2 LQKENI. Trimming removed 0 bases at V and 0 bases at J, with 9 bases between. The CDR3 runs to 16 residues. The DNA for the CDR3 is TGTGCCAGCTCACCACCAGACAGATTCTCTGGAAACACCATATATTTT. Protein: CASSPPDRFSGNTIYF.

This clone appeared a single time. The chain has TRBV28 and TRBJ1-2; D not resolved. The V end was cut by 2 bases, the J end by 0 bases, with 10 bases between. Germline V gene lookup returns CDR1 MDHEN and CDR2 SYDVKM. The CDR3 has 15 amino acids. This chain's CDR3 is CASSLISTANYGYTF. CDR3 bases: TGTGCCAGCAGTTTAATCAGCACAGCTAACTATGGCTACACCTTC.

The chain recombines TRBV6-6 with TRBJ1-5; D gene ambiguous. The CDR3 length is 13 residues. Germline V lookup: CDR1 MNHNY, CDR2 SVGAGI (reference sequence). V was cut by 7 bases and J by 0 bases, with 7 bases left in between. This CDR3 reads CASTLYSNQPQHF. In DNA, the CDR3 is TGTGCCAGCACCCTGTATAGCAATCAGCCCCAGCATTTT.

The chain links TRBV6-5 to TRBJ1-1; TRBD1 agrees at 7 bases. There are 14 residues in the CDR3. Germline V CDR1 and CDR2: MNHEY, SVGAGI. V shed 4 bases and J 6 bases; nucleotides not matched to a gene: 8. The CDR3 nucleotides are TGTGCCAGCAGTTCACAGACAGGGTTCGCTGAAGCTTTCTTT. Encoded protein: CASSSQTGFAEAFF.

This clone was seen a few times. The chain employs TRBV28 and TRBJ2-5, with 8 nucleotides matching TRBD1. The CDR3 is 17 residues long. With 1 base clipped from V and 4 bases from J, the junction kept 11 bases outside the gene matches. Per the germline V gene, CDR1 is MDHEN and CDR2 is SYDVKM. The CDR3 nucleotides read TGTGCCAGCAGTTTATTTTCGATGAGGACAGGGAGAGAGACCCAGTACTTC. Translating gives CASSLFSMRTGRETQYF.

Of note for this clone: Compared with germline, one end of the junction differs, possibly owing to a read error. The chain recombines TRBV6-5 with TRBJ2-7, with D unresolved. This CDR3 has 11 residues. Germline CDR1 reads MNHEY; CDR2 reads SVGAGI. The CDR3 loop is CASSPSDEQYF. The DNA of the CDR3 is TGTGCCAGCAGCCCCTCCGACGAGCAGTACTTC.

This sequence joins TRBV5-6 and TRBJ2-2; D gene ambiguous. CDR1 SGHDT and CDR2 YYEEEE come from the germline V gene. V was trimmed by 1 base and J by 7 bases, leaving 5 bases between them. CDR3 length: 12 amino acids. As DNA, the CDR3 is TGTGCCAGCAGCTTGACGGTCGGGGAGCTGTTTTTT. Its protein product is CASSLTVGELFF.

The CDR3 coding sequence is TGTGCCAGCAGTTTATCCCCCAACAGGGCATGGGGTGAAAAACTGTTTTTT. Protein sequence: CASSLSPNRAWGEKLFF. The chain carries TRBV28 and TRBJ1-4, with a possible D match to TRBD1 (6 bases). The CDR3 is 17 amino acids. V lost 1 base to trimming and J lost 7 bases, with 19 bases between them. Germline V gene lookup returns CDR1 MDHEN and CDR2 SYDVKM.

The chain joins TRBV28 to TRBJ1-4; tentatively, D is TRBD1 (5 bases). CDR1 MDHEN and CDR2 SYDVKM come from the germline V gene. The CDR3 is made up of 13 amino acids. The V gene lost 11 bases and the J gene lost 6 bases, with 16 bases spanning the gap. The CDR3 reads CAGREGRDEKLFF. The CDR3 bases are TGTGCCGGGCGGGAGGGACGAGATGAAAAACTGTTTTTT.

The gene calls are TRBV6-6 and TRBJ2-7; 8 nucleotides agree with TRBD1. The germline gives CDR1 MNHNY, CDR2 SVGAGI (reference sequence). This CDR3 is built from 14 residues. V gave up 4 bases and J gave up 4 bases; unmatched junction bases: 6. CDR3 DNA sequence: TGTGCCAGCAGTTCGGGCAGGGGGCGATACGAGCAGTACTTC. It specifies CASSSGRGRYEQYF.

In DNA form, the CDR3 reads TGCAGCGGACGACAGGACAATGAGCAGTTCTTC. It encodes CSGRQDNEQFF. The rearrangement joins TRBV29-1 to TRBJ2-1; TRBD1 is a possible D gene (6 bases). Germline assignment: CDR1 SQVTM and CDR2 ANQGSEA. This CDR3 spans 11 amino acids. The V end was cut by 7 bases, the J end by 5 bases, with 9 bases between.

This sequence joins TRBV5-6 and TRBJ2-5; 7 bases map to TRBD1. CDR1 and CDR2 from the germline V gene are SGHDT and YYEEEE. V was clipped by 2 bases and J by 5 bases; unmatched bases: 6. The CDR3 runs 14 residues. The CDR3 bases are TGTGCCAGCAGCTTACAGGGGATTTCGGAGACCCAGTACTTC. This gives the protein CASSLQGISETQYF. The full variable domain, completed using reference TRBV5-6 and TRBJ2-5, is DAGVTQSPTHLIKTRGQQVTLRCSPKSGHDTVSWYQQALGQGPQFIFQYYEEEERQRGNFPDRFSGHQFPNYSSELNVNALLLGDSALYLCASSLQGISETQYFGPGTRLLVL.

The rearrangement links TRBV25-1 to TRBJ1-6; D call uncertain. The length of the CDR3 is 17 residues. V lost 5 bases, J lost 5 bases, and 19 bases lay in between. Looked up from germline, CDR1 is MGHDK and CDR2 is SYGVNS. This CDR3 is CASSPNPGIFHNSPLHF. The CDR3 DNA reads TGTGCCAGCAGTCCGAACCCAGGTATCTTCCATAATTCACCCCTCCACTTT.